Listed here are 7 T cell receptor beta chains from one sample, sequenced in a study of immune characterization of retroperitoneal liposarcoma (dated by TCRdb to about 2019). Library preparation employed PCR. TCRdb records NextSeq 500 as the sequencer. TCRdb reran the public reads through fastp at Q25 and MiXCR, keeping productive beta chains. Rows are unified per CDR3 protein, each entry keeping the most common DNA and genes. The sample has roughly 9,800 distinct CDR3 sequences on record, around 30% of them singletons. The top ten hold approximately 8% of the sample. The sequenced sample was tumor tissue. All receptors come from a male donor with retroperitoneal liposarcoma.

This clonotype was found a few times. The chain has TRBV6-1 and TRBJ2-1, with 7 nucleotides matching TRBD2. The germline V gene encodes CDR1 MNHNS and CDR2 SASEGT. The CDR3 sequence is 14 residues long. V shed 5 bases, J shed 5 bases, and the junction held 6 bases outside the gene matches. CDR3 in DNA: TGTGCCAGCAGTATCCTAGCGGCTAACAATGAGCAGTTCTTC. Amino acid sequence: CASSILAANNEQFF.

The V call is TRBV4-3, the J call TRBJ2-7; weak D call: TRBD1 (6 bases). The end of the DNA fits TRBJ2-5 better, so the J call may be wrong. CDR1 LGHNA and CDR2 YSLEER come from the germline V gene. CDR3 length: 13 residues. CDR3 nucleotide sequence: TGCGCCAGCAGCCAAGGACAGGCACAGACCCAGTACTTC. It encodes CASSQGQAQTQYF.

The chain is built from TRBV10-1 and TRBJ2-7, with no clear D. Germline CDR1 reads WNHNN; CDR2 reads SYGVQD (reference sequence). CDR3 length: 16 residues. The V end was cut by 2 bases, the J end by 0 bases, with 14 bases between. CDR3 amino acids: CASSEVFSASSYEQYF. CDR3 nucleotides: TGCGCCAGCAGTGAGGTTTTTTCGGCGAGCTCCTACGAGCAGTACTTC.

This sequence joins TRBV4-3 and TRBJ2-1; 9 bases agree with TRBD2. V shed 4 bases, J shed 13 bases, and the junction held 23 bases outside the gene matches. This CDR3 has 18 residues. CDR1 LGHNA and CDR2 YSLEER come from the germline V gene. The CDR3 nucleotides read TGCGCCAGCAGCCCTACGTACAGCGGGGGGTCAGGTTGGGAGACCCAGTTCTTC. This gives the protein CASSPTYSGGSGWETQFF.

This sequence joins TRBV6-1 and TRBJ2-1, with D perhaps matching TRBD2 (5 bases). The CDR3 is 15 amino acids. The germline CDR1 and CDR2 sequences are MNHNS and SASEGT. V was pared by 5 bases and J by 10 bases, with 21 bases between. In DNA form, the CDR3 reads TGTGCCAGCAGTTCCGGGATCTCGGGCTCCGGCGAGCAGTTCTTC. It codes for CASSSGISGSGEQFF.

The gene calls are TRBV6-1 and TRBJ2-1, with TRBD2 matching 11 bases. The length of the CDR3 is 14 residues. The germline gives CDR1 MNHNS, CDR2 SASEGT. The V segment lost 8 bases and the J segment 5 bases; nucleotides outside the gene matches: 5. CDR3 coding DNA: TGTGCCAGCTCTCTACTAGCGGGAGACAATGAGCAGTTCTTC. Translating gives CASSLLAGDNEQFF.

This clonotype appeared a few times. The rearrangement links TRBV7-8 to TRBJ2-5; TRBD2 aligns across 11 bases. The assigned J gene may be wrong: the sequence end matches TRBJ2-7 better. This CDR3 is built from 15 residues. Germline V CDR1 and CDR2: SGHVS, FQNEAQ. The CDR3 DNA is TGTGCCAGCAGCGCAGGGACTAGCGGAACCTACGAGCAGTACTTC. Translated, it gives CASSAGTSGTYEQYF.